This TCR beta chain was found in a study of T cells in Graves' hyperthyroidism and ophthalmopathy. The V gene lost 7 bases and the J gene lost 3 bases, with 11 bases spanning the gap. Per the germline V gene, CDR1 is LGHNA and CDR2 is YSLEER. The CDR3 has 13 residues. RNA transcripts were the template for amplifying TCR beta CDR3 regions. Researchers ran a first-round RT-PCR on the TCR CDR3 using the HTBI primer set. One entry per CDR3 protein results from TCRdb running MiXCR on the multiplex PCR reads. Of about 580,000 distinct CDR3 sequences in the sample, approximately 15% were seen once. In this sample, this clonotype turned up many times. The antigen is not known. Patients were excluded for uncontrolled infection, other autoimmune disease, pregnancy or lactation. Thyroid ultrasound, orbital computed tomography, clinical symptoms, and serum thyroxine and TRAb underpinned diagnoses. Study-level findings and limits: Ophthalmopathy was model-predicted a median roughly six months pre-onset. Clonotypes that were expanded in thyroid above 0.001 mostly appeared in blood too.

Material: blood. The receptor's source is a woman under 40 with Graves' hyperthyroidism that later progressed to Graves' ophthalmopathy. The J gene is TRBJ2-3, the V gene TRBV4-3; possibly TRBD1 for D (6 bases). The CDR3 nucleotides read TGCGCCAGCAAGGAGACAGGAACAGATACGCAGTATTTT. Translation gives CASKETGTDTQYF.